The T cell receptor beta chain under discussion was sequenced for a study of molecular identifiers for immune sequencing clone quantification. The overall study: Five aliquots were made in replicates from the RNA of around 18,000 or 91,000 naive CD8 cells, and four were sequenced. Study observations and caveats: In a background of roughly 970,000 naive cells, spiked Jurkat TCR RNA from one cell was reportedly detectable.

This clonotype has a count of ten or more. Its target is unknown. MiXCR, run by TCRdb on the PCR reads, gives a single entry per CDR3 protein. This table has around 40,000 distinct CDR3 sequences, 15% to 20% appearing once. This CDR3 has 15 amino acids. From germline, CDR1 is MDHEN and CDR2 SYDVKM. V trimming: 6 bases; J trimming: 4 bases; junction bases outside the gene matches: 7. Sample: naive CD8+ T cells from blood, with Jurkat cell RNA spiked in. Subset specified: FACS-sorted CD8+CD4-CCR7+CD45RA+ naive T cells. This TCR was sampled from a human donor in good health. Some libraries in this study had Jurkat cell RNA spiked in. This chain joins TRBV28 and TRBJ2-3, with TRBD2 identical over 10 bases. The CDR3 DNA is TGTGCCAGCAGCGGACGACTAGCGGGCCCAGATACGCAGTATTTT. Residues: CASSGRLAGPDTQYF.